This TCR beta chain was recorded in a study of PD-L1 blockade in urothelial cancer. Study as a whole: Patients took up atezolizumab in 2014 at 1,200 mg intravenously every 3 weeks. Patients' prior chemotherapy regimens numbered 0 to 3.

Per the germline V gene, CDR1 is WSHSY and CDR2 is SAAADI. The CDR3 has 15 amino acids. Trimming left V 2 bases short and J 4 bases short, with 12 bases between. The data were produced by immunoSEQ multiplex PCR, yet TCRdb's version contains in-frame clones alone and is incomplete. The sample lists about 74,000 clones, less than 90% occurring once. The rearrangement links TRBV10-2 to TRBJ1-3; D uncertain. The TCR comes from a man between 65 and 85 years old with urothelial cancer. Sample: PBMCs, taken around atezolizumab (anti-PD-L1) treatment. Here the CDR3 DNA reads TGCGCCAGCAGTGAGGCGAGAAATATCGGAAACACCATATATTTT. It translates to CASSEARNIGNTIYF.